This TCR beta chain was captured in a study of T cell responses to AZD1222 COVID-19 vaccine. Some clones are missing from TCRdb's copy, which holds only in-frame ones; the method was immunoSEQ multiplex PCR. The sample yields 120,000 to 150,000 clones, about 90% seen once. The count of this clone is one. The specimen was peripheral blood, collected 28 days after the second dose of the MenACWY control vaccine. This TCR came from an adult who received the MenACWY meningococcal vaccine as a control.

The CDR3 DNA follows: TGCGCCAGCAGCTTGGCGGGGGTAGCTAATGAAAAACTGTTTTTT. It is translated as CASSLAGVANEKLFF. The V gene is TRBV5-1, the J gene TRBJ1-4; possibly TRBD1 for D (5 bases). The CDR3 has 15 amino acids. Germline V gives CDR1 SGHRS, CDR2 YFSETQ. The V end was cut by 0 bases, the J end by 3 bases, with 9 bases between.